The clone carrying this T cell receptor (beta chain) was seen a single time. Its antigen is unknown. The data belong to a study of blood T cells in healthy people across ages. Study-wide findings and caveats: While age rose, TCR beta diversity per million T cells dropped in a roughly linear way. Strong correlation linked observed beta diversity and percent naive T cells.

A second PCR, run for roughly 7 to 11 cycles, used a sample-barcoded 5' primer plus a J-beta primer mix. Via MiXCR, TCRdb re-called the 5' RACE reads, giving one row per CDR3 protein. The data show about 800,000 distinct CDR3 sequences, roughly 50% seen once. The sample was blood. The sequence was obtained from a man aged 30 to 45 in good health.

CDR3: CSVPAVAGYGYTF. The CDR3 nucleotides read TGCAGCGTTCCTGCGGTGGCGGGCTATGGCTACACCTTC. The chain is built from TRBV29-1 and TRBJ1-2; the D is unclear. This CDR3 has 13 amino acids. Trimming removed 5 bases from V and 4 bases from J, with 14 bases in between. Germline V gene lookup returns CDR1 SQVTM and CDR2 ANQGSEA.